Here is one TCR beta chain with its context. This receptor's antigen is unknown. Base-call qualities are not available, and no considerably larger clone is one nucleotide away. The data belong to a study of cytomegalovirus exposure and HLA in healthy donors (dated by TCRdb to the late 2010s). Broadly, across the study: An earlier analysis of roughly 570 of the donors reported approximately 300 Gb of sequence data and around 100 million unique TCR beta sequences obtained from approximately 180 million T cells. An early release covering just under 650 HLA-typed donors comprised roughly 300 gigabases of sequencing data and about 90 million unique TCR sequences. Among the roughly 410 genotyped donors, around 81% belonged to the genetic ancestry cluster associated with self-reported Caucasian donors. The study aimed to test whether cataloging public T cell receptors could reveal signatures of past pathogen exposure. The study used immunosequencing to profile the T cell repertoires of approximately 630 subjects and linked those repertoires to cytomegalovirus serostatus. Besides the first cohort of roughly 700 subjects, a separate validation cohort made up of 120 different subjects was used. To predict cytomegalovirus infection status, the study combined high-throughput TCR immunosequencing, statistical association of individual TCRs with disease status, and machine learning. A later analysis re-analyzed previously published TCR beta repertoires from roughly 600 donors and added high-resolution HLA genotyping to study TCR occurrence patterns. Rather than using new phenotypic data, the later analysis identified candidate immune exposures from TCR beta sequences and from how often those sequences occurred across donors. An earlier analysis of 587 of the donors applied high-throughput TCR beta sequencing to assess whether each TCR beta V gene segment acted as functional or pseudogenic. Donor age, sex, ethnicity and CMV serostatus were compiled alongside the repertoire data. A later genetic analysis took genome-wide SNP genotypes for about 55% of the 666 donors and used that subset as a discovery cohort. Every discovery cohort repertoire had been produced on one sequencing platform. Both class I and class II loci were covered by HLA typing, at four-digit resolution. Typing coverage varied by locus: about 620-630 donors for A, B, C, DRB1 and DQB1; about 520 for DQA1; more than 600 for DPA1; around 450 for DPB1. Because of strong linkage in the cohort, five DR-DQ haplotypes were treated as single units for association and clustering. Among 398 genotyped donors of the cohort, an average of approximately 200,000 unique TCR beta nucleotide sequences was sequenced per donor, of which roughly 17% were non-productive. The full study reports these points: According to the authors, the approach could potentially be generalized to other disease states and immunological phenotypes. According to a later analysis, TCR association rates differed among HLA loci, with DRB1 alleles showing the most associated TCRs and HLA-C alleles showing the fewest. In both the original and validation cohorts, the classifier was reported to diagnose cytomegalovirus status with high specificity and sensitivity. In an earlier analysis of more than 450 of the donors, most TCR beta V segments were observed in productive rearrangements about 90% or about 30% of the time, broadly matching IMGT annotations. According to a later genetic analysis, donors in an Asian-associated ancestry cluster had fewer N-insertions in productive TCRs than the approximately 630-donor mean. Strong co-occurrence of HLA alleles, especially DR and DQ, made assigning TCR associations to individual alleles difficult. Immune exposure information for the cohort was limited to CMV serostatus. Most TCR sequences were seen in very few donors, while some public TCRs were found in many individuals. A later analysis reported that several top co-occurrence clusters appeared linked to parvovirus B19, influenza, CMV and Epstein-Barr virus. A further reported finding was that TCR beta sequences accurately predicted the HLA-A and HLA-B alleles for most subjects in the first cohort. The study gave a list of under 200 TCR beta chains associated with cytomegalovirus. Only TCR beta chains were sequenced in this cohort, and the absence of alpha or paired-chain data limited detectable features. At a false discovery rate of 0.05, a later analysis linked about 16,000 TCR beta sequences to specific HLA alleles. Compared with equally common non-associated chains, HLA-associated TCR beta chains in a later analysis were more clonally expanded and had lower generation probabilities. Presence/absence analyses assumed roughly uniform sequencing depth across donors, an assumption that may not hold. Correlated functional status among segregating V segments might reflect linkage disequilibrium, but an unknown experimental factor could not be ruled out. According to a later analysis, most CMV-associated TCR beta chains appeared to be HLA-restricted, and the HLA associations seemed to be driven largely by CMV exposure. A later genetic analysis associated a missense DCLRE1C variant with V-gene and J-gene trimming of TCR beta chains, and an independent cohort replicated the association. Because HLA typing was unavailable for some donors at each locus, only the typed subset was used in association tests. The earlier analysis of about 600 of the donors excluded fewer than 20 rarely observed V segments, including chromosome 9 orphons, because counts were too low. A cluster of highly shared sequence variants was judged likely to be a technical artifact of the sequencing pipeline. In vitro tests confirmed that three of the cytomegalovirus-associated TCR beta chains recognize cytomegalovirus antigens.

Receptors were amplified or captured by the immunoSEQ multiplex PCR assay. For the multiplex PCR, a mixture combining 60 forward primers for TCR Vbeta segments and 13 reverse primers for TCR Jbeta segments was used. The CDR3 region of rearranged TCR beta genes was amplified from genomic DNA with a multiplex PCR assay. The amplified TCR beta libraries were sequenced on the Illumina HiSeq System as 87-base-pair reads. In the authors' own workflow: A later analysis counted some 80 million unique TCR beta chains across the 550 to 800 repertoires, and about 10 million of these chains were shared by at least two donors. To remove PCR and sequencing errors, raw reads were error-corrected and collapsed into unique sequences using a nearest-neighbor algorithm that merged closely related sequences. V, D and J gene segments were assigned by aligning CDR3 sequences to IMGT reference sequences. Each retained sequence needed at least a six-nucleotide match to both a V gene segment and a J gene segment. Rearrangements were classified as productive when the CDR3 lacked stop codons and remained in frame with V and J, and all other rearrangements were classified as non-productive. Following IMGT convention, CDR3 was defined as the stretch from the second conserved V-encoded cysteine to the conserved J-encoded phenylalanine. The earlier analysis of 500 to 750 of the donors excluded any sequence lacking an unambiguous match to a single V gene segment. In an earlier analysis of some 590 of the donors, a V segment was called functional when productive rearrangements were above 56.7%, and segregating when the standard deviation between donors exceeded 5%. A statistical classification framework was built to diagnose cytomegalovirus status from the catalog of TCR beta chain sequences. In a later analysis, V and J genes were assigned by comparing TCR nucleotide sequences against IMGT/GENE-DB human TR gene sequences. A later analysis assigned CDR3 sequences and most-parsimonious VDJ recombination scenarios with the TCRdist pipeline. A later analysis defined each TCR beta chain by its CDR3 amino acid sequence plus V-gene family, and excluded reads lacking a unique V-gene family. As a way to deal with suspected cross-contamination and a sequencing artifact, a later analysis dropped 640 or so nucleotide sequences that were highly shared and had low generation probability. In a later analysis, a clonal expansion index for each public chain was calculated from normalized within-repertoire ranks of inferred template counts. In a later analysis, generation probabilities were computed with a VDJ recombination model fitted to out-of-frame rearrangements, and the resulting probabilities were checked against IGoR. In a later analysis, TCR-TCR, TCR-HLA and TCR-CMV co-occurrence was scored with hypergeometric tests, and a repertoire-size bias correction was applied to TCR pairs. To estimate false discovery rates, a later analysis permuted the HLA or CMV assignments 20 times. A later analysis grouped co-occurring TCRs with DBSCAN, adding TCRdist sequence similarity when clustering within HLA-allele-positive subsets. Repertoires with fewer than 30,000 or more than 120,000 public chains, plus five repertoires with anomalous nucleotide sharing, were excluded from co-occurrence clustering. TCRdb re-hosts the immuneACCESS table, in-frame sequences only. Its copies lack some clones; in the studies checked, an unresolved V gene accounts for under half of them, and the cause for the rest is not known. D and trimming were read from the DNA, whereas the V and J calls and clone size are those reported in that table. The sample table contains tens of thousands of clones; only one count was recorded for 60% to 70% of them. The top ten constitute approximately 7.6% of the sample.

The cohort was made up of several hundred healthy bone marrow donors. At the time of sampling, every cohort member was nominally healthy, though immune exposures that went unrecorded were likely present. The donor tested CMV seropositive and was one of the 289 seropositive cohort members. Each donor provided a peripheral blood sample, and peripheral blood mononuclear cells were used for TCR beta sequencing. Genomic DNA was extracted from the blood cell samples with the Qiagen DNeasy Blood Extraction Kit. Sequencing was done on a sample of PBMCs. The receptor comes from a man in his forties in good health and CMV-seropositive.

CDR3 loop: CASSQREGVHEQFF. The sequenced DNA: TGTGCCAGCAGTCAGCGGGAGGGGGTTCATGAGCAGTTCTTC. The sequence links TRBV28 to TRBJ2-1, and 10 junction bases match TRBD2. The CDR3 numbers 14 residues from cysteine through phenylalanine. Only CDR3 DNA is held: 42 bases, read in frame from base 1. The germline V gene supplies CDR1 MDHEN and CDR2 SYDVKM. Relative to germline, V is missing 5 bases and J is missing 8 bases, with 6 bases of the junction outside any gene match.